This T cell receptor beta chain derives from a study of T cells after yellow fever vaccination. Overall study results and limits: Although most clonotypes did not, a small share appeared in both CD4 and CD8 compartments.

This clonotype was recorded a few times. Its antigen is unidentified. Per the germline V gene, CDR1 is KGHSH and CDR2 is LQKENI. Trimming removed 7 bases at V and 0 bases at J, with 13 bases between. The CDR3 covers 15 residues. TCRdb itself ran the 5' RACE reads through MiXCR, one entry per CDR3 protein. The sample includes around 590,000 distinct CDR3 sequences, around 12% seen only once; the top ten take approximately 15%. The sequence was obtained from a man aged 25-40 years who received the YFV17D yellow fever vaccine. Sequences were derived from PBMCs, sampled on the day of the yellow fever booster vaccination. The chain joins TRBV18 to TRBJ1-3, with no clear D. The CDR3 DNA is TGTGCCAGCTTTACTCGACCTTTCTCTGGAAACACCATATATTTT. Translating gives CASFTRPFSGNTIYF.